The rows below give T cell receptor beta chains drawn from one sample of a study of blood T cell repertoires in COVID-19. The table came from immunoSEQ multiplex PCR; TCRdb's copy has only in-frame clones and leaves some out. The data show roughly 200,000 clones, with roughly 79% seen just once and roughly 9.6% held by the top ten. The sample comprised peripheral blood. The source of these receptors is a woman in her 40s with COVID-19, enrolled during active disease. Both conserved end residues are part of each CDR3. The D gene is left open where the match is weak. Not every row has a clone size; where given, it reads once, few, many or a size class.

TRBD2 | TRBJ2-5 | TRBV27 | - | TGTGCCAGCAGTTTGGTAGCGGGGATACAAGAGACCCAGTACTTC | CASSLVAGIQETQYF
TRBD1 | TRBJ1-4 | TRBV5-5 | - | TGTGCCAGCAGCTTTAGGGGACAGGGAATAGGCAACAGGGAAAAACTGTTTTTT | CASSFRGQGIGNREKLFF
- | TRBJ1-2 | TRBV18 | once | TGTGCCAGCTCAGGCGACAGACCTTATGGCTACACCTTC | CASSGDRPYGYTF
- | TRBJ2-2 | TRBV10-1 | - | TGCGCCAGCAGTCCCAGATTCACCGGGGAGCTGTTTTTT | CASSPRFTGELFF
- | TRBJ2-1 | TRBV24-1 | - | TGTGCCACCAGTGCCCCGGCGCGGCGAAGTGAGCAGTTCTTC | CATSAPARRSEQFF
- | TRBJ1-6 | TRBV4-1 | - | TGCGCCAGCAGGGATCAGGCCGTTAATTCACCCCTCCACTTT | CASRDQAVNSPLHF
- | TRBJ2-3 | TRBV7-3 | - | TGTGCCAGCAGCTTAAGGCAGTCCACAGATACGCAGTATTTT | CASSLRQSTDTQYF
TRBD2 | TRBJ2-7 | TRBV20-1 | - | TGCAGTGCCAGTCCGCTAGCGGGAGAAAACGAGCAGTACTTC | CSASPLAGENEQYF
TRBD1 | TRBJ1-2 | TRBV6-5 | - | TGTGCCAGCAGCCCGACAGGGGCGGGCTATGGCTACACCTTC | CASSPTGAGYGYTF
- | TRBJ2-2 | TRBV12-3/TRBV12-4 | - | TGTGCCAGCACAGCGGACGGGGAGCTGTTTTTT | CASTADGELFF
- | TRBJ1-5 | TRBV19 | - | TGTGCCAGTATCGGGGGACCAGTGGTTAATAGCAATCAGCCCCAGCATTTT | CASIGGPVVNSNQPQHF
TRBD1 | TRBJ2-7 | TRBV10-3 | once | TGTGCCATCAGTGGGACAGGGGGCGCGGTCTACGAGCAGTACTTC | CAISGTGGAVYEQYF
- | TRBJ1-5 | TRBV28 | - | TGTGCCAGCAGTTTATTAGGGACACCCGCTGGTCAGCCCCAGCATTTT | CASSLLGTPAGQPQHF
TRBD1 | TRBJ2-5 | TRBV2 | - | TGTGCCAGCAGTGAATACAGGGGCGCACAGGTTCGGGAGACCCAGTACTTC | CASSEYRGAQVRETQYF
TRBD1 | TRBJ2-2 | TRBV5-6 | - | TGTGCCAGCGAGGACAGGTTTAACACCGGGGAGCTGTTTTTT | CASEDRFNTGELFF
TRBD2 | TRBJ2-7 | TRBV27 | - | TGTGCCAGCGGACAAACGGGACTAGCACCTCCGGAGCAGTACTTC | CASGQTGLAPPEQYF
- | TRBJ2-1 | TRBV5-1 | - | TGCGCCAGCAGCTTGGGGTCAGGGGTCATAGTCCCCGAGCAGTTCTTC | CASSLGSGVIVPEQFF
TRBD1 | TRBJ1-2 | TRBV3-1/TRBV3-2 | - | TGTGCCAGCAGCACCGGGACAGCCAACTATGGCTACACCTTC | CASSTGTANYGYTF
- | TRBJ2-5 | TRBV20-1 | - | TGCAGTGCCAGGGTTGGGGAGACCCAGTACTTC | CSARVGETQYF
TRBD2 | TRBJ2-3 | TRBV6-5 | - | TGTGCCAGCAGACCTAGCGGGAGAATCACAGATACGCAGTATTTT | CASRPSGRITDTQYF
- | TRBJ2-2 | TRBV9 | - | TGTGCCAGCACCCGAAGAGTGGGGGGTGACACCGGGGAGCTGTTTTTT | CASTRRVGGDTGELFF
- | TRBJ2-5 | TRBV2 | - | TGTGCCAGCAGTGAGGGCAGGGGAGAGACCCAGTACTTC | CASSEGRGETQYF
- | TRBJ2-3 | TRBV29-1 | - | TGCAGCGTTCCTCGGGGCAGGGGCCTCACAGATACGCAGTATTTT | CSVPRGRGLTDTQYF
- | TRBJ2-3 | TRBV25-1 | - | TGTGCCAGCAGTGTCGCAGATACGCAGTATTTT | CASSVADTQYF
TRBD2 | TRBJ2-2 | TRBV18 | once | TGTGCCAGCTCACCGTCCCGACTAGCGGCCGCGAACACCGGGGAGCTGTTTTTT | CASSPSRLAAANTGELFF
- | TRBJ1-3 | TRBV14 | - | TGTGCCAGCAGTCCTAGCCTAAATCCTGGAAACACCATATATTTT | CASSPSLNPGNTIYF
- | TRBJ2-7 | TRBV21-1 | - | TGTGCCAGCATTCTAAGGGCACTAGCGGGAGTTGCCTACGAGCAGTACTTC | CASILRALAGVAYEQYF
- | TRBJ1-1 | TRBV18 | - | TGTGCCAGCTCACCAGGCAGGGTCGAGGAAGCTTTCTTT | CASSPGRVEEAFF
- | TRBJ1-2 | TRBV6-6 | - | TGTGCCAGCACTCGATCTGAGAGCGGCTACACCTTC | CASTRSESGYTF
- | TRBJ1-1 | TRBV30 | - | TGTGCCTGGACCCCTAAAGGGGTAGGTACTGAAGCTTTCTTT | CAWTPKGVGTEAFF
- | TRBJ1-6 | TRBV6-6 | - | TGTGCCAGCAGAATAGATTCACCCCTCCACTTT | CASRIDSPLHF
- | TRBJ2-5 | TRBV19 | - | TGTGCCAGTAGTATCCGGGGGTGGGGAGAGACCCAGTACTTC | CASSIRGWGETQYF
- | TRBJ2-7 | TRBV19 | - | TGTGCCAGTAGTGGCCGGGATGGAATTTACGAGCAGTACTTC | CASSGRDGIYEQYF
- | TRBJ1-1 | TRBV9 | - | TGTGCCAGCAGCGCTGCTAGCGTGGGTGTTGAAGCTTTCTTT | CASSAASVGVEAFF
TRBD2 | TRBJ2-3 | TRBV5-1 | - | TGCGCCAGCAGCCAAGGACTAGCAGCCAGCACAGATACGCAGTATTTT | CASSQGLAASTDTQYF
TRBD1 | TRBJ1-1 | TRBV6-6 | few | TGTGCCAGCAGTCGTACCACAGTCGACAGGGCGCCGAACACTGAAGCTTTCTTT | CASSRTTVDRAPNTEAFF
- | TRBJ2-1 | TRBV4-1 | - | TGCGCCAGCAGTCTAGGACTGAGGACGTTCTTC | CASSLGLRTFF
TRBD2 | TRBJ2-1 | TRBV5-1 | once | TGCGCCAGCAGCCGGGATAGCGGGGGATACAATGAGCAGTTCTTC | CASSRDSGGYNEQFF
TRBD1 | TRBJ1-2 | TRBV28 | few | TGTGCCAGCAGTTTAGCCGGGACAGGGGGAGTAGCTAACTATGGCTACACCTTC | CASSLAGTGGVANYGYTF
- | TRBJ1-6 | TRBV7-3 | - | TGTGCCAGCAGCTTAAATGGCAGATCACCCCTCCACTTT | CASSLNGRSPLHF
- | TRBJ1-3 | TRBV18 | - | TGTGCCAGCTCACCACCGGGACACAGAAACACCATATATTTT | CASSPPGHRNTIYF
- | TRBJ2-1 | TRBV6-6 | - | TGTGCCAGCAGTTTCCTTAGCGGAGGGAGCAATGAGCAGTTCTTC | CASSFLSGGSNEQFF
TRBD2 | TRBJ2-3 | TRBV7-3 | - | TGTGCCAGCAGCGTGCGGGGGGGATCCGCAGATACGCAGTATTTT | CASSVRGGSADTQYF
TRBD2 | TRBJ2-5 | TRBV6-4 | - | TGTGCCAGCAGTTTTTTGCGGGGGGGCCCGAGGATCTCCCCAGAGACCCAGTACTTC | CASSFLRGGPRISPETQYF
- | TRBJ1-3 | TRBV3-1/TRBV3-2 | once | TGTGCCAGCAGCCGGGTAGGGGGCTCTGGAAACACCATATATTTT | CASSRVGGSGNTIYF
- | TRBJ2-1 | TRBV28 | - | TGTGCCAGCAGGCGGTTTAGCTTCGGGGGACTCCCCAACGAGCAGTTCTTC | CASRRFSFGGLPNEQFF
- | TRBJ2-5 | TRBV30 | once | TGTGCCTTTATCCTGCCCCTAGCGGAGACCCAGTACTTC | CAFILPLAETQYF
TRBD1 | TRBJ2-1 | TRBV6-6 | - | TGTGCCACATACAGGGGCGGTTCTAGCAATGAGCAGTTCTTC | CATYRGGSSNEQFF
- | TRBJ2-2 | TRBV29-1 | - | TGCAGCGTCAAACGGACACCCGAGGAAACCGGGGAGCTGTTTTTT | CSVKRTPEETGELFF
- | TRBJ2-7 | TRBV9 | few | TGTGCCAGCAGCGTACCTTCCTACGAGCAGTACTTC | CASSVPSYEQYF
- | TRBJ2-1 | TRBV7-9 | - | TGTGCCAGCAGCTTGAGTGAATCTGGTAAGAATGAGCAGTTCTTC | CASSLSESGKNEQFF
- | TRBJ1-1 | TRBV28 | - | TGTGCCAGCAGTTCCTATTACACTGAAGCTTTCTTT | CASSSYYTEAFF
TRBD1 | TRBJ2-2 | TRBV19 | - | TGTGCCAGTAGCCTGCCCGGAACCGGGACAGGGATTACCGGGGAGCTGTTTTTT | CASSLPGTGTGITGELFF
- | TRBJ1-5 | TRBV2 | - | TGTGCCAGCAGTTCTAGCAGTCTAACCCCCAATCAGCCCCAGCATTTT | CASSSSSLTPNQPQHF
TRBD1 | TRBJ1-2 | TRBV7-2 | - | TGTGCCAGCTGGGGACAGGGGGACTATGGCTACACCTTC | CASWGQGDYGYTF
- | TRBJ1-4 | TRBV19 | - | TGTGCCAGTGCTCGGGGGGGGCTTGAGCCGGAACTGTTTTTT | CASARGGLEPELFF